This T cell receptor (beta chain) was sequenced in a study of PD-L1 blockade in urothelial cancer. TCRdb's copy holds only in-frame clones and misses some; the assay was immunoSEQ multiplex PCR. Among tens of thousands of clones listed, around 83% were seen once. The ends lost 2 bases at V and 6 bases at J; junction bases unmatched: 7. The germline gives CDR1 WNHNN, CDR2 SYGVQD (reference sequence). The CDR3 contains 14 residues. Noted time point: peripheral blood 6 weeks after treatment start. The origin of this receptor is a man aged 70-80 years with urothelial cancer. The V gene is TRBV10-1, the J gene TRBJ2-7; 7 nucleotides match TRBD1. This sample comprised PBMCs, obtained around atezolizumab (anti-PD-L1) treatment. In DNA form, the CDR3 reads TGCGCCAGCAGTGAGAACAGGGGTGTCTCCGAGCAGTACTTC. Translated: CASSENRGVSEQYF.